Below, one T cell receptor (beta chain) is given with its context. Its antigen is unknown. This specimen belongs to a study of CD8+ T cells in alopecia areata. Alopecia areata patients provided lesional scalp punch biopsies and peripheral blood. The authors sorted CD4+ and CD8+ T cells from PBMCs. Notes on the study in general: The study found higher clonality in lesional than normal scalp, especially in alopecia totalis/universalis. Mouse data revealed clearer TCR sharing than patient data did, a gap possibly tied to HLA.

Germline V lookup: CDR1 MNHNY, CDR2 SVGAGI (reference sequence). The CDR3 spans 16 residues. Trimming removed 2 bases at V and 5 bases at J, with 17 bases between. cDNA prepared by RNA extraction and subsequent reverse transcription served as the template for sequencing. Some clones are missing from TCRdb's copy, which holds only in-frame ones; the method was immunoSEQ multiplex PCR. Of around 35,000 clones listed, less than 70% were seen once; the top ten hold under 40%. Material for sequencing was NKG2D-high CD8+ T cells sorted from blood. The rearrangement joins TRBV6-6 to TRBJ2-3; possible D gene TRBD1, 6 bases. The TCR originated in a human donor with alopecia areata. The CDR3 protein is CASSYAVAGVRDTQYF. As DNA, the CDR3 is TGTGCCAGCAGTTACGCAGTAGCAGGGGTGAGAGATACGCAGTATTTT.